This entry lists 8 T cell receptor beta chains sequenced from one sample in a study of brain T cells in children with intractable seizures. Stated time point: blood from clinic visit 5 months post-surgery; TSC patient then seizure free. Method: immunoSEQ multiplex PCR; TCRdb's copy keeps in-frame clones and lacks some. The sample has under 400,000 clones, 93% seen once. The material was peripheral blood, obtained about 5 months after surgery. The receptors shown here come from a boy less than two years old with tuberous sclerosis and intractable seizures.

About this clone itself: At one end the junction does not follow the germline gene, possibly because of a read error. Other DNA sequences in this sample translate to the same CDR3. DNA of the CDR3: TGTGCCAGCAGCCCTTACACCTATGAGCAGTACTTC. Translation gives CASSPYTYEQYF. This chain connects TRBV7-9 to TRBJ2-7; no definite D call. The germline CDR1 and CDR2 sequences are SEHNR and FQNEAQ (reference sequence). The CDR3 extends over 12 amino acids. Filled out from reference TRBV7-9 and TRBJ2-7, the complete variable domain reads DTGVSQNPRHKITKRGQNVTFRCDPISEHNRLYWYRQTLGQGPEFLTYFQNEAQLEKSRLLSDRFSAERPKGSFSTLEIQRTEQGDSAMYLCASSPYTYEQYFGPGTRLTVT.

CDR3 in amino acids: CASTPGLAAYEQYF. The CDR3 DNA follows: TGTGCCAGTACCCCGGGACTAGCGGCCTACGAGCAGTACTTC. The rearrangement joins TRBV19 to TRBJ2-7, with TRBD2 matching over 11 bases. Germline V gene data show CDR1 as LNHDA and CDR2 as SQIVND (reference sequence). The CDR3 consists of 14 residues. The ends lost 7 bases at V and 2 bases at J; junction bases unmatched: 4. The variable domain in full, completed from reference TRBV19 and TRBJ2-7, reads DGGITQSPKYLFRKEGQNVTLSCEQNLNHDAMYWYRQDPGQGLRLIYYSQIVNDFQKGDIAEGYSVSREKKESFPLTVTSAQKNPTAFYLCASTPGLAAYEQYFGPGTRLTVT.

The CDR3 region is CASSSRQGWAFF. In DNA, the CDR3 is TGTGCCAGCAGCTCAAGACAGGGGTGGGCTTTCTTT. The chain joins TRBV5-6 to TRBJ1-1, with TRBD1 matching over 8 bases. This CDR3 has 12 amino acids. J was trimmed by 11 bases and V by 3 bases; bases with no gene match: 6. Germline-derived CDR1 and CDR2 are SGHDT and YYEEEE.

This clone has only one observation. The CDR3 protein is CASSPKAGDAGVYEQYF. The CDR3 nucleotides are TGTGCCAGCAGCCCGAAAGCGGGGGACGCGGGGGTTTACGAGCAGTACTTC. The chain has TRBV7-9 and TRBJ2-7; 8 bases fit TRBD2. CDR3 size: 17 residues. V lost 5 bases and J lost 4; bases outside the gene matches: 16. Germline CDR1 reads SEHNR; CDR2 reads FQNEAQ (reference sequence).

The chain combines TRBV7-9 with TRBJ1-1; D uncertain. The germline V gene has CDR1 SEHNR and CDR2 FQNEAQ (reference sequence). V was clipped by 4 bases and J by 5 bases, with 17 bases between them. The CDR3 runs 15 residues. In nucleotides, the CDR3 is TGTGCCAGCAGCTCTCCCAGTGGATTGTGGACTGAAGCTTTCTTT. Amino acids: CASSSPSGLWTEAFF.

The chain has TRBV5-6 and TRBJ2-3; D call uncertain. From germline, CDR1 is SGHDT and CDR2 YYEEEE. The V end was cut by 0 bases, the J end by 2 bases, with 13 bases between. This CDR3 comprises 16 residues. This chain's CDR3 is CASSLAIEHYTDTQYF. The CDR3 DNA follows: TGTGCCAGCAGCTTGGCGATAGAGCACTACACAGATACGCAGTATTTT.

V usage is TRBV24-1 and J usage is TRBJ2-7; 7 bases line up with TRBD2. J lost 5 bases, V lost 10 bases, and 10 bases had no gene match. CDR1 is KGHDR, CDR2 SFDVKD, per germline. The CDR3 runs to 13 residues. The CDR3 is CATIGLGSNEQYF. CDR3 coding DNA: TGTGCCACTATCGGACTAGGTTCCAACGAGCAGTACTTC.

The genes are TRBV24-1 and TRBJ2-1, with D unclear. The CDR3 contains 13 residues. Germline values: CDR1 KGHDR, CDR2 SFDVKD. The ends were cut back, 9 bases at V and 2 bases at J, with 10 bases in the middle. DNA of the CDR3: TGTGCCACCGCCGGTCCGCCCTACAATGAGCAGTTCTTC. Protein sequence: CATAGPPYNEQFF.